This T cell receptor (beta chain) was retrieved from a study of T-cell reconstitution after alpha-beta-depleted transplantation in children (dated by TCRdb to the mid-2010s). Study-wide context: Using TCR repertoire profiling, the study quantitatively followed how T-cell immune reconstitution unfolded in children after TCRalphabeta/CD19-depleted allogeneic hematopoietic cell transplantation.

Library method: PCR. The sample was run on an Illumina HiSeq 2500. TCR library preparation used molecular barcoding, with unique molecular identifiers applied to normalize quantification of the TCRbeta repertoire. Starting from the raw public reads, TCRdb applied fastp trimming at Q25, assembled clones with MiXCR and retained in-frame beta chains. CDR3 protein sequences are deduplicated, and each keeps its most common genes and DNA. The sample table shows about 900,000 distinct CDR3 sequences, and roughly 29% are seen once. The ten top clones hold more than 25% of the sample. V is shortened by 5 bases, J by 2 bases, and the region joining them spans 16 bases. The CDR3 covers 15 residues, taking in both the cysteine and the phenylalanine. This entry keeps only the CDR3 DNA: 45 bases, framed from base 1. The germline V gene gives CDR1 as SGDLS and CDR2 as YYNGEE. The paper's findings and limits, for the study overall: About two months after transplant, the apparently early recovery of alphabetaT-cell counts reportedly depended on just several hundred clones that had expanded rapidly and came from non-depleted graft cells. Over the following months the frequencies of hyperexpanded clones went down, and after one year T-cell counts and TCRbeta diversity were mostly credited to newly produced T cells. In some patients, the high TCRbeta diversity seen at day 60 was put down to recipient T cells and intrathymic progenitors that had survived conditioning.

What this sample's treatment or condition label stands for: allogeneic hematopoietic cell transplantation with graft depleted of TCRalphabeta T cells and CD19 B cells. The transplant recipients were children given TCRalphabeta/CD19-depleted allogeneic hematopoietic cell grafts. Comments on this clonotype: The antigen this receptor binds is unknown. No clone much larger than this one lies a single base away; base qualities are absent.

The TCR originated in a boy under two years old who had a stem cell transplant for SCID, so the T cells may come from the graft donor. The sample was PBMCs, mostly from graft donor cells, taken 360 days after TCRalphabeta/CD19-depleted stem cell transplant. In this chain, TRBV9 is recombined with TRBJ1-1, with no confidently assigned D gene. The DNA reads TGTGCCAGCAGTCCAGGATCCTCGGGTAACACTGAAGCTTTCTTT. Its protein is CASSPGSSGNTEAFF.